The rows below give T cell receptor beta chains drawn from one sample of a study of metastatic and nonmetastatic thyroid tumors. From the PCR reads, TCRdb re-called clones with MiXCR. The sample contains approximately 30,000 clones, around 7% of which appear only once. Material for sequencing was blood. The source of these receptors is a female donor with papillary thyroid cancer or a benign thyroid nodule (not recorded which). Some clones in this sample may be carry-over from other donors' samples. The CDR3 runs from the conserved cysteine through the conserved F or W. The D gene is left open where the match is weak. Size tells how often a clone was seen (once, few, many) or the class of an expanded clone, and some rows leave it out.

D: .
size: many
J: TRBJ1-5
V: TRBV6-1
CDR3: CASSPSNSNQPQHF
DNA: TGTGCCAGCAGCCCAAGTAATAGCAATCAGCCCCAGCATTTT

D: .
size: many
J: TRBJ2-1
V: TRBV20-1
CDR3: CRAVSGSYNEQFF
DNA: TGCAGAGCCGTAAGCGGTTCCTACAATGAGCAGTTCTTC

D: .
size: many
J: TRBJ2-2
V: TRBV4-1
CDR3: CASSQLQGVTGELFF
DNA: TGCGCCAGCAGCCAACTACAGGGAGTCACCGGGGAGCTGTTTTTT

D: .
size: many
J: TRBJ2-5
V: TRBV2
CDR3: CASSVGPDQTQYF
DNA: TGTGCCAGCAGTGTCGGTCCTGACCAGACCCAGTACTTC

D: .
size: many
J: TRBJ2-3
V: TRBV12-3/TRBV12-4
CDR3: CASLRGLMTDTQYF
DNA: TGTGCCAGCCTTCGGGGGTTAATGACAGATACGCAGTATTTT

D: .
size: many
J: TRBJ1-1
V: TRBV7-8
CDR3: CASSLVVSTEAFF
DNA: TGTGCCAGCAGCTTAGTTGTCAGCACTGAAGCTTTCTTT

D: .
size: .
J: TRBJ2-3
V: TRBV5-1
CDR3: CASRINRVADTQYF
DNA: TGCGCCAGCAGGATTAACAGGGTAGCAGATACGCAGTATTTT

D: TRBD1
size: many
J: TRBJ1-6
V: TRBV19
CDR3: CASSRTGDSPLHF
DNA: TGTGCCAGTAGTAGGACAGGGGATTCACCCCTCCACTTT

D: .
size: .
J: TRBJ2-1
V: TRBV7-2
CDR3: CASTVGGAGEQFF
DNA: TGTGCCAGCACCGTGGGCGGGGCGGGTGAGCAGTTCTTC

D: .
size: many
J: TRBJ1-1
V: TRBV12-3/TRBV12-4
CDR3: CASSSRRGNTEAFF
DNA: TGTGCCAGCAGTTCAAGGCGGGGGAACACTGAAGCTTTCTTT

D: .
size: medium-sized
J: TRBJ1-5
V: TRBV6-1
CDR3: CASVWGRGSNQPQHF
DNA: TGTGCCAGTGTGTGGGGGCGCGGGAGCAATCAGCCCCAGCATTTT

D: TRBD1
size: .
J: TRBJ1-1
V: TRBV5-4
CDR3: CASERQGGTEAFF
DNA: TGTGCCAGCGAAAGACAGGGAGGAACTGAAGCTTTCTTT

D: TRBD1
size: .
J: TRBJ1-2
V: TRBV5-4
CDR3: CASSSQGGTYGYTF
DNA: TGTGCCAGCAGCTCCCAGGGGGGGACCTATGGCTACACCTTC

D: TRBD2
size: many
J: TRBJ2-7
V: TRBV20-1
CDR3: CSARRPGGSRYEQYF
DNA: TGCAGTGCTAGAAGGCCGGGGGGAAGTCGCTACGAGCAGTACTTC

D: TRBD2
size: many
J: TRBJ2-2
V: TRBV12-3/TRBV12-4
CDR3: CASRTSGNTGELFF
DNA: TGTGCCAGCCGGACTAGCGGGAACACCGGGGAGCTGTTTTTT

D: .
size: many
J: TRBJ1-2
V: TRBV5-1
CDR3: CASSIEGNGYTF
DNA: TGCGCCAGCAGCATAGAAGGAAATGGCTACACCTTC

D: .
size: many
J: TRBJ2-1
V: TRBV28
CDR3: CASSSAVRTYNEQFF
DNA: TGTGCCAGCAGTTCAGCCGTCCGGACATACAATGAGCAGTTCTTC

D: TRBD2
size: many
J: TRBJ2-1
V: TRBV6-1
CDR3: CASGTSGRKYNEQFF
DNA: TGTGCCAGTGGGACTAGCGGGAGGAAATACAATGAGCAGTTCTTC

D: .
size: many
J: TRBJ1-2
V: TRBV7-2
CDR3: CASSLAVPDYGYTF
DNA: TGTGCCAGCAGCTTAGCTGTCCCCGACTATGGCTACACCTTC

D: .
size: many
J: TRBJ2-2
V: TRBV11-2
CDR3: CASSLSGNTGELFF
DNA: TGTGCCAGCAGCTTATCAGGGAACACCGGGGAGCTGTTTTTT

D: TRBD1
size: many
J: TRBJ1-2
V: TRBV7-3
CDR3: CASSANTGGGYGYTF
DNA: TGTGCCAGCAGCGCGAATACAGGGGGGGGCTATGGCTACACCTTC

D: TRBD2
size: many
J: TRBJ2-2
V: TRBV28
CDR3: CASNPHPGTSDQRANTGELFF
DNA: TGTGCCAGCAACCCCCACCCCGGGACTAGCGATCAACGAGCGAACACCGGGGAGCTGTTTTTT

D: .
size: .
J: TRBJ2-5
V: TRBV5-6
CDR3: CASSRGGPQYF
DNA: TGTGCCAGCAGCCGCGGAGGGCCCCAGTACTTC

D: .
size: many
J: TRBJ1-4
V: TRBV6-5
CDR3: CASSYRAGLATNEKLFF
DNA: TGTGCCAGCAGTTATCGGGCAGGTCTTGCAACTAATGAAAAACTGTTTTTT

D: .
size: many
J: TRBJ2-2
V: TRBV10-1
CDR3: CASSPNPPEPNTGELFF
DNA: TGCGCCAGCAGCCCCAATCCCCCAGAACCTAACACCGGGGAGCTGTTTTTT

D: .
size: once
J: TRBJ1-4
V: TRBV20-1
CDR3: CSARDLGSDEKLFF
DNA: TGCAGTGCTAGAGATTTAGGGAGTGATGAAAAACTGTTTTTT

D: .
size: many
J: TRBJ2-7
V: TRBV28
CDR3: CASSLGAGHRGNF
DNA: TGTGCCAGCAGTTTAGGGGCGGGACACAGGGGAAACTTC

D: TRBD2
size: medium-sized
J: TRBJ2-7
V: TRBV6-1
CDR3: CASYNSGTRYEQYF
DNA: TGTGCCAGCTACAACAGCGGGACCCGCTACGAGCAGTACTTC

D: TRBD2
size: many
J: TRBJ2-2
V: TRBV28
CDR3: CASRQGLAGELFF
DNA: TGTGCCAGCAGACAAGGACTAGCCGGGGAGCTGTTTTTT

D: .
size: many
J: TRBJ1-4
V: TRBV10-2
CDR3: CASSADSEKLFF
DNA: TGCGCCAGCAGTGCGGACAGTGAAAAACTGTTTTTT

D: .
size: .
J: TRBJ1-2
V: TRBV29-1
CDR3: CSGDSGTNYDYTF
DNA: TGCAGCGGAGATAGCGGGACTAACTATGACTACACCTTC

D: .
size: few
J: TRBJ1-5
V: TRBV7-2
CDR3: CASSTADTQHF
DNA: TGTGCCAGCAGTACCGCAGATACGCAGCATTTT

D: TRBD2
size: many
J: TRBJ2-5
V: TRBV4-2
CDR3: CASSLFGTSGGTAPPQETQYF
DNA: TGTGCCAGCAGCCTATTTGGGACTAGCGGGGGGACGGCTCCTCCCCAAGAGACCCAGTACTTC

D: .
size: many
J: TRBJ1-2
V: TRBV5-1
CDR3: CASSSGPEGYGYTF
DNA: TGCGCCAGCAGCTCGGGGCCGGAGGGATATGGCTACACCTTC

D: .
size: many
J: TRBJ1-1
V: TRBV20-1
CDR3: CSARRAGRQNTEAFF
DNA: TGCAGTGCTAGGAGGGCAGGGCGACAGAACACTGAAGCTTTCTTT

D: .
size: medium-sized
J: TRBJ1-2
V: TRBV25-1
CDR3: CASSLGTNYGYTF
DNA: TGTGCCAGCAGCCTGGGGACTAACTATGGCTACACCTTC

D: TRBD1
size: many
J: TRBJ2-6
V: TRBV5-1
CDR3: CASGETGSSGANVLTF
DNA: TGCGCCAGCGGCGAGACAGGGAGCTCTGGGGCCAACGTCCTGACTTTC

D: .
size: many
J: TRBJ2-7
V: TRBV28
CDR3: CASRHMGAYEQYF
DNA: TGTGCCAGCAGGCACATGGGGGCCTACGAGCAGTACTTC

D: .
size: many
J: TRBJ2-7
V: TRBV7-9
CDR3: CASSLDRFEQYF
DNA: TGTGCCAGCAGCTTAGACAGATTCGAGCAGTACTTC

D: TRBD2
size: many
J: TRBJ2-3
V: TRBV9
CDR3: CASSPRLAGVGTDTQYF
DNA: TGTGCCAGCAGCCCTAGACTAGCGGGAGTGGGCACAGATACGCAGTATTTT

D: .
size: few
J: TRBJ2-7
V: TRBV12-3/TRBV12-4
CDR3: CASSSPRDGAYEQYF
DNA: TGTGCCAGCAGTTCCCCCAGGGATGGTGCCTACGAGCAGTACTTC

D: .
size: many
J: TRBJ2-1
V: TRBV7-2
CDR3: CASSSRPGSYNEQFF
DNA: TGTGCCAGCAGCTCCCGACCGGGCTCCTACAATGAGCAGTTCTTC

D: .
size: many
J: TRBJ1-4
V: TRBV20-1
CDR3: CSANGRATATNEKLFF
DNA: TGCAGTGCGAACGGAAGGGCAACCGCAACTAATGAAAAACTGTTTTTT

D: .
size: many
J: TRBJ1-4
V: TRBV20-1
CDR3: CSARDWGALSIMFF
DNA: TGCAGTGCTAGAGATTGGGGGGCTCTTAGTATCATGTTTTTT

D: .
size: many
J: TRBJ2-2
V: TRBV5-1
CDR3: CASSKVDRNTGELFF
DNA: TGCGCCAGCAGCAAAGTGGACCGGAACACCGGGGAGCTGTTTTTT

D: TRBD1
size: many
J: TRBJ1-1
V: TRBV20-1
CDR3: CSVPGQGDRNTEAFF
DNA: TGCAGTGTTCCCGGACAGGGAGATAGGAACACTGAAGCTTTCTTT

D: TRBD2
size: many
J: TRBJ2-1
V: TRBV20-1
CDR3: CSARDGTSGRPSYNEQFF
DNA: TGCAGTGCTAGAGATGGGACTAGCGGGAGACCCTCCTACAATGAGCAGTTCTTC

D: TRBD2
size: many
J: TRBJ2-3
V: TRBV7-2
CDR3: CASSRIAGGHSTDTQYF
DNA: TGTGCCAGCAGCCGGATAGCGGGAGGCCATAGCACAGATACGCAGTATTTT

D: .
size: many
J: TRBJ2-2
V: TRBV7-9
CDR3: CASSPNLVGELFF
DNA: TGTGCCAGCAGCCCGAACCTCGTCGGGGAGCTGTTTTTT

D: TRBD1
size: many
J: TRBJ2-7
V: TRBV5-5
CDR3: CASSLAGGDDLHEQYF
DNA: TGTGCCAGCAGCTTGGCAGGGGGAGACGACCTACACGAGCAGTACTTC

D: TRBD1
size: many
J: TRBJ2-1
V: TRBV6-1
CDR3: CASSNRGNEQFF
DNA: TGTGCCAGCAGCAACAGGGGTAATGAGCAGTTCTTC

D: TRBD2
size: many
J: TRBJ2-1
V: TRBV9
CDR3: CASSSRTSGTRNEQFF
DNA: TGTGCCAGCAGCTCCCGGACTAGCGGGACCCGGAATGAGCAGTTCTTC

D: .
size: few
J: TRBJ1-4
V: TRBV28
CDR3: CASRWLQGRGNEKLFF
DNA: TGTGCCAGCCGATGGTTACAGGGTAGGGGTAATGAAAAACTGTTTTTT

D: .
size: many
J: TRBJ2-2
V: TRBV11-3
CDR3: CASSLRFGELFF
DNA: TGTGCCAGCAGCTTAAGGTTCGGGGAGCTGTTTTTT

D: .
size: many
J: TRBJ2-6
V: TRBV28
CDR3: CASLPEGTGANVLTF
DNA: TGTGCCAGCTTACCGGAGGGAACTGGGGCCAACGTCCTGACTTTC

D: .
size: many
J: TRBJ2-7
V: TRBV18
CDR3: CASSPTGTAIYEQYF
DNA: TGTGCCAGCTCACCGACCGGGACGGCGATCTACGAGCAGTACTTC